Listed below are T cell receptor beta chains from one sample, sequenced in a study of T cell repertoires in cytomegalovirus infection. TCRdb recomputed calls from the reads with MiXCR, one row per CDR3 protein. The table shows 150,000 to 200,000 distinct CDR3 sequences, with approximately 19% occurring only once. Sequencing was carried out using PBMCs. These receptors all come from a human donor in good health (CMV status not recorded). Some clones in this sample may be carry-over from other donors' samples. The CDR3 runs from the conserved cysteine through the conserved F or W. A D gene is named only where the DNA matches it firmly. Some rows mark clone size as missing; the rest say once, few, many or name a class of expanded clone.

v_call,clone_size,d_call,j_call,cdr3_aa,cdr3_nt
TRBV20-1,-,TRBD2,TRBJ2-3,CSARPSGGGPLSTDTQYF,TGCAGTGCTAGGCCCAGCGGGGGGGGGCCCCTAAGCACAGATACGCAGTATTTT
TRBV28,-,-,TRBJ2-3,CASSFSAGGDTQYF,TGTGCCAGCAGTTTCTCAGCGGGCGGAGATACGCAGTATTTT
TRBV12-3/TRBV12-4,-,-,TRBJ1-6,CASSLNMGSPLHF,TGTGCCAGCAGTCTCAACATGGGGTCACCCCTCCACTTT
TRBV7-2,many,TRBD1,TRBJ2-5,CASSLGETGGVETQYF,TGTGCCAGCAGCTTAGGGGAGACAGGGGGCGTGGAGACCCAGTACTTC
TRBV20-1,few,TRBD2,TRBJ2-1,CSFRLAEYNEQFF,TGCAGTTTCCGACTAGCGGAATACAATGAGCAGTTCTTC
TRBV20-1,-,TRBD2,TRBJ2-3,CSADTGTRADTQYF,TGCAGTGCTGACACCGGGACTAGAGCAGATACGCAGTATTTT
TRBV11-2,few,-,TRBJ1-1,CATGTRNTEAFF,TGTGCCACCGGGACAAGGAACACTGAAGCTTTCTTT
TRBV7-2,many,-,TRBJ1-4,CASSLAARGEKLFF,TGTGCCAGCAGCTTAGCGGCGCGAGGTGAAAAACTGTTTTTT
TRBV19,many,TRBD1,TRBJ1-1,CASSIGTGGTEAFF,TGTGCCAGTAGTATCGGCACAGGGGGCACTGAAGCTTTCTTT
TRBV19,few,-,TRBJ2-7,CASSIAGRVGDEQYF,TGTGCCAGTAGTATAGCGGGGCGCGTCGGCGACGAGCAGTACTTC
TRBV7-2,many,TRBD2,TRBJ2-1,CASSINSGRLANEQFF,TGTGCCAGCAGCATAAATAGCGGGAGGTTGGCCAATGAGCAGTTCTTC
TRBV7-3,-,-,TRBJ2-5,CASSLLSGETQYF,TGTGCCAGCAGCTTACTGTCAGGGGAGACCCAGTACTTC
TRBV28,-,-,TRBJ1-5,CASSYFGADGNQPQHF,TGTGCCAGCAGTTACTTCGGGGCGGACGGCAATCAGCCCCAGCATTTT
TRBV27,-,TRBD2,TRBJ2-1,CASSSSGITAGQFF,TGTGCCAGCAGTTCCAGCGGGATAACTGCCGGGCAGTTCTTC
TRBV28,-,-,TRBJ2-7,CASSLAGRNYEQYF,TGTGCCAGCAGTTTAGCGGGACGGAACTACGAGCAGTACTTC
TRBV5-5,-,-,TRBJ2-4,CASSSGLSVFQYF,TGTGCCAGCAGCAGTGGACTATCTGTCTTTCAGTACTTC
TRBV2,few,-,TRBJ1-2,CASSEIWSQWNYGYTF,TGTGCCAGCAGTGAAATTTGGAGTCAGTGGAACTATGGCTACACCTTC
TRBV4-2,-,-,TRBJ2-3,CASSQEAGPTDTQYF,TGTGCCAGCAGCCAAGAGGCGGGACCCACAGATACGCAGTATTTT
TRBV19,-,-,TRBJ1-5,CASIKGVGNQPQHF,TGTGCCAGTATCAAGGGAGTAGGCAATCAGCCCCAGCATTTT
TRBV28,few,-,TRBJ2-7,CASSPSRVPRYEQYF,TGTGCCAGCTCCCCCTCGCGGGTCCCTCGCTACGAGCAGTACTTC
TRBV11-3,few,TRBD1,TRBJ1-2,CASSPGTGLYGYTF,TGTGCCAGCAGCCCTGGGACAGGGTTGTATGGCTACACCTTC
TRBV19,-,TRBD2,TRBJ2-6,CASSMGRAANVLTF,TGTGCCAGTAGTATGGGGAGGGCGGCCAACGTCCTGACTTTC
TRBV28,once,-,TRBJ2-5,CASSPGGETRYF,TGTGCCAGCAGTCCAGGTGGAGAGACCCGGTACTTC
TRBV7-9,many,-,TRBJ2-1,CASSLVAVYNEQFF,TGTGCCAGCAGCTTAGTAGCGGTATACAATGAGCAGTTCTTC
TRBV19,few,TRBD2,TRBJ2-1,CASSVSGSFYNEQFF,TGTGCCAGTAGTGTTAGCGGGAGCTTCTACAATGAGCAGTTCTTC
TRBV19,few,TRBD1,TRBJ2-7,CASSKGLRQGASYEQYF,TGTGCCAGTAGTAAGGGGTTAAGACAGGGGGCGTCCTACGAGCAGTACTTC
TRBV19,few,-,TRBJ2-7,CASSGQGLHEQYF,TGTGCCAGTAGTGGGCAGGGCCTCCACGAGCAGTACTTC
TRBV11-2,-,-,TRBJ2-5,CASSLGGGSGGKYF,TGTGCCAGCAGCTTAGGAGGAGGTAGTGGAGGAAAGTACTTC
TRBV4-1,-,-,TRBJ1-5,CASSQDRGQPQHF,TGTGCCAGCAGCCAAGATAGGGGTCAGCCCCAGCATTTT
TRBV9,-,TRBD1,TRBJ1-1,CASSVKDRANTEAFF,TGTGCCAGCAGCGTGAAAGACAGGGCGAACACTGAAGCTTTCTTT
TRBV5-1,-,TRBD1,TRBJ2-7,CASSLNRGVPVLAF,TGCGCCAGCAGCTTGAACAGGGGTGTCCCGGTCCTCGCATTC
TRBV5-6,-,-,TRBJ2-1,CASSPASPLNEQFF,TGTGCCAGCAGCCCTGCCTCACCCTTGAATGAGCAGTTCTTC
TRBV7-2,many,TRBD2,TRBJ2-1,CASSTQRDSYNEQFF,TGTGCCAGCAGCACCCAGCGGGACTCCTACAATGAGCAGTTCTTC
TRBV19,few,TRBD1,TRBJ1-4,CASKRTGPTANEKLFF,TGTGCCAGCAAAAGGACAGGGCCCACGGCTAATGAAAAACTGTTTTTT
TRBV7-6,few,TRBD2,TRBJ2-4,CASSFETSGTNIQYF,TGTGCCAGCAGCTTCGAGACTAGCGGTACAAACATTCAGTACTTC
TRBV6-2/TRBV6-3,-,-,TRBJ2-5,CASSPVSRGTQYF,TGTGCCAGCAGTCCGGTCTCCCGGGGGACCCAGTACTTC
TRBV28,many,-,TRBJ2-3,CASSLSGFGTRRQYF,TGTGCCAGCTCCTTGTCGGGGTTCGGTACACGGAGGCAGTATTTT
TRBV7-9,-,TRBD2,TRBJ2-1,CASSKTSAGSYNEQFF,TGTGCCAGCAGCAAGACTAGCGCCGGCTCCTACAATGAGCAGTTCTTC
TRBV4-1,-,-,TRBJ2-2,CASSQAPSGELFF,TGCGCCAGCAGCCAAGCCCCCTCCGGGGAGCTGTTTTTT
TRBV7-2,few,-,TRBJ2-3,CASSLASATDTQYF,TGTGCCAGCAGCCTCGCTAGCGCCACAGATACGCAGTATTTT
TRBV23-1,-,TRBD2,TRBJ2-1,CASQTSPGGSRNEQFF,TGCGCCAGCCAAACTTCCCCCGGCGGGAGTCGAAATGAGCAGTTCTTC
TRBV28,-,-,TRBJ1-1,CASAQLATEAFF,TGTGCCAGCGCCCAGCTTGCTACTGAAGCTTTCTTT